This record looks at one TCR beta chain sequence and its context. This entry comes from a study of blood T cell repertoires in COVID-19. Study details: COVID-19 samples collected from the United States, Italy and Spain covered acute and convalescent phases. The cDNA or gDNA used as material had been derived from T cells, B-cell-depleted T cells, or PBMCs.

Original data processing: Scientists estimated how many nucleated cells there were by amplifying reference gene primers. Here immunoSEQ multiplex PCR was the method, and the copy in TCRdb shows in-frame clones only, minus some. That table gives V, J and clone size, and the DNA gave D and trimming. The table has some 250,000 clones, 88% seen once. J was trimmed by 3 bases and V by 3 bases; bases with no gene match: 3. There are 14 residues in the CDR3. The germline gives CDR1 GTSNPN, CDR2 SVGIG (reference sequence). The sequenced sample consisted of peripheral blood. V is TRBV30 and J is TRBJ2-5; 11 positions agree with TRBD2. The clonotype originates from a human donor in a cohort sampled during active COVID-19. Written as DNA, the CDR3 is TGTGCCTGGAGCCCGGGACTAGCGGAAGAGACCCAGTACTTC. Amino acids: CAWSPGLAEETQYF.